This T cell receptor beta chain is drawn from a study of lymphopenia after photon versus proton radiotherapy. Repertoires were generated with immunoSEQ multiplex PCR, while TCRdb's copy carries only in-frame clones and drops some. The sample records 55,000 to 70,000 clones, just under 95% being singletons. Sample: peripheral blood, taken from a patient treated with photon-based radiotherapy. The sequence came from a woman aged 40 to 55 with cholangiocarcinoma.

The CDR3, as DNA: TGCGCCAGCAGCCTGGGACTCTACAATGAGCAGTTCTTC. Its protein product is CASSLGLYNEQFF. The chain combines TRBV5-1 with TRBJ2-1, with a weak D call TRBD2 (6 bases). CDR1 and CDR2 (germline): SGHRS, YFSETQ. The CDR3 is 13 amino acids. The ends were cut back, 4 bases at V and 3 bases at J, with 8 bases in the middle.